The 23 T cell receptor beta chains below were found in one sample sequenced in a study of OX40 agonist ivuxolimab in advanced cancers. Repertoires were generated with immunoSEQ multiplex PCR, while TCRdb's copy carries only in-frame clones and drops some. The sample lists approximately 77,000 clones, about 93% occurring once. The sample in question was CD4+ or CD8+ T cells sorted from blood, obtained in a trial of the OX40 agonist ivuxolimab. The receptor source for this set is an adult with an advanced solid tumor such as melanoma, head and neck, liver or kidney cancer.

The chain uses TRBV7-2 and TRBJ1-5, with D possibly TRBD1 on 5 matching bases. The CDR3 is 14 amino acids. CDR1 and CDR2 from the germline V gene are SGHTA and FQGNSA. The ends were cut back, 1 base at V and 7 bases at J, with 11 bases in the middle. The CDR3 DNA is TGTGCCAGCAGCTTAGTAGTTGGGGGGCAGCCCCAGCATTTT. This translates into CASSLVVGGQPQHF.

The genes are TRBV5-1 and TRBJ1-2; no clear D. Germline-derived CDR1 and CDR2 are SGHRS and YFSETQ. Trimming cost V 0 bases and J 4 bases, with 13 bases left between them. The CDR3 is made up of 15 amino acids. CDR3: CASSLDQAQSYGYTF. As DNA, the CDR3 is TGCGCCAGCAGCTTGGATCAGGCTCAAAGCTATGGCTACACCTTC.

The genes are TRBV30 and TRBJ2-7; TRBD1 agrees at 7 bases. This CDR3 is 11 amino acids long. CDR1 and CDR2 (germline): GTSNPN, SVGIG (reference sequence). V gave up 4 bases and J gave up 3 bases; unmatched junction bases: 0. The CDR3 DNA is TGTGCCTGGACAGGGGGCTACGAGCAGTACTTC. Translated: CAWTGGYEQYF. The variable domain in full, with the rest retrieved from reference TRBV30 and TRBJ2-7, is SQTIHQWPATLVQPVGSPLSLECTVEGTSNPNLYWYRQAAGRGLQLLFYSVGIGQISSEVPQNLSASRPQDRQFILSSKKLLLSDSGFYLCAWTGGYEQYFGPGTRLTVT.

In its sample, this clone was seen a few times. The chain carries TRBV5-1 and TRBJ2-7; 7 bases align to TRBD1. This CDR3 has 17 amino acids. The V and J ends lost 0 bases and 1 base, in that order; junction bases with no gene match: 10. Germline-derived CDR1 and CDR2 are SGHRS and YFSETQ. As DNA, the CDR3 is TGCGCCAGCAGCTTGGGGGGGCCCGGGACAGCATCCTACGAGCAGTACTTC. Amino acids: CASSLGGPGTASYEQYF. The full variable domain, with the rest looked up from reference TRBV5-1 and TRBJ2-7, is KAGVTQTPRYLIKTRGQQVTLSCSPISGHRSVSWYQQTPGQGLQFLFEYFSETQRNKGNFPGRFSGRQFSNSRSEMNVSTLELGDSALYLCASSLGGPGTASYEQYFGPGTRLTVT.

The CDR3 here is CASSPSSAGNQPQHF. CDR3 sequence (DNA): TGTGCCAGCAGCCCCAGTTCGGCAGGGAATCAGCCCCAGCATTTT. The gene calls are TRBV7-9 and TRBJ1-5; tentatively, D is TRBD1 (5 bases). Germline CDR1 is SEHNR and CDR2 is FQNEAQ (reference sequence). Trimming pared 5 bases from V and 4 bases from J, leaving 15 bases between. The CDR3 is made up of 15 amino acids.

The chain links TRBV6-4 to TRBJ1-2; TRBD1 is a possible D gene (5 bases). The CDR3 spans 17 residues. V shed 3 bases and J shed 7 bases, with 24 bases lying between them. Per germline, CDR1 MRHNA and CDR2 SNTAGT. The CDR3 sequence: CASSESAYSGFGGGYTF. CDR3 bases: TGTGCCAGCAGTGAGTCCGCTTATTCAGGGTTTGGCGGTGGCTACACCTTC.

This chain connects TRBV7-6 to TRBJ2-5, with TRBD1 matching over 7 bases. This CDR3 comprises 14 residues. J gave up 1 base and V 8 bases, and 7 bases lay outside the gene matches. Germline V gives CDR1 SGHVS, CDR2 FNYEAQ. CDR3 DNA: TGTGCCAGCCGCAGGGGGACGGGCCAAGAGACCCAGTACTTC. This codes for CASRRGTGQETQYF.

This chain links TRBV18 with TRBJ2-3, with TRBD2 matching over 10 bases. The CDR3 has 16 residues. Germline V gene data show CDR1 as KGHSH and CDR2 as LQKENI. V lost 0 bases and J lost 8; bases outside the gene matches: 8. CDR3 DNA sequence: TGTGCCAGCTCACCACCCCTAGCGGGGGCAACCGGTACGCAGTATTTT. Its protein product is CASSPPLAGATGTQYF. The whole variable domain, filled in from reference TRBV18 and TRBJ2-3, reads NAGVMQNPRHLVRRRGQEARLRCSPMKGHSHVYWYRQLPEEGLKFMVYLQKENIIDESGMPKERFSAEFPKEGPSILRIQQVVRGDSAAYFCASSPPLAGATGTQYFGPGTRLTVL.

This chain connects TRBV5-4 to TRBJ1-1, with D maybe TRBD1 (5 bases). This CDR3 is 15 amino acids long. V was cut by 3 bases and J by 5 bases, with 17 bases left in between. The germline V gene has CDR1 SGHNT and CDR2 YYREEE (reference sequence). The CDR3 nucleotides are TGTGCCAGCAGCTGGGGGTCCGGGATGGGGACTGAAGCTTTCTTT. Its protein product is CASSWGSGMGTEAFF.

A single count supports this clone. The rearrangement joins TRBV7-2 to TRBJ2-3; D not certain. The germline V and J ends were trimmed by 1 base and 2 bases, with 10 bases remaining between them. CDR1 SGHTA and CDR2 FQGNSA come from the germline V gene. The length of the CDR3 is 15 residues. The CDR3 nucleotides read TGTGCCAGCAGCTTAGATGGAAGAACCACAGATACGCAGTATTTT. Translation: CASSLDGRTTDTQYF.

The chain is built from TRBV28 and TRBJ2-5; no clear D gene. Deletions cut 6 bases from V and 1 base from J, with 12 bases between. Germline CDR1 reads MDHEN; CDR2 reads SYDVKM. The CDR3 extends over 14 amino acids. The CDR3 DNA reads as TGTGCCAGCAGGATCGGGCTGCTCCAAGAGACCCAGTACTTC. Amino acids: CASRIGLLQETQYF.

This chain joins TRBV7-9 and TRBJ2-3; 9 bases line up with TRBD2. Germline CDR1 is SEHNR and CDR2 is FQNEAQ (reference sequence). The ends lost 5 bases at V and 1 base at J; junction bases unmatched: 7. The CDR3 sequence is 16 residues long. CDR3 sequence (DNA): TGTGCCAGCAGCCCCCTTAGCGGGAGTGGCACAGATACGCAGTATTTT. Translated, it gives CASSPLSGSGTDTQYF.

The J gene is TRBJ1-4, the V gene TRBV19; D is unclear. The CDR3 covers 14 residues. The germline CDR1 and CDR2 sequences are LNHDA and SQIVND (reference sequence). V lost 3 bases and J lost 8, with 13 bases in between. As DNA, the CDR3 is TGTGCCAGTAGTATGGGCAGGCCCGGCGAAAAACTGTTTTTT. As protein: CASSMGRPGEKLFF. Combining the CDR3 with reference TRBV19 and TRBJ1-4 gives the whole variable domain DGGITQSPKYLFRKEGQNVTLSCEQNLNHDAMYWYRQDPGQGLRLIYYSQIVNDFQKGDIAEGYSVSREKKESFPLTVTSAQKNPTAFYLCASSMGRPGEKLFFGSGTQLSVL.

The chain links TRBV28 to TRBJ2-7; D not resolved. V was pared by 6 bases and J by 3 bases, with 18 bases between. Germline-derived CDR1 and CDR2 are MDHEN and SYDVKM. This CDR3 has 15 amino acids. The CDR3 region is CASSLPGSRVYEQYF. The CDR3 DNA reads TGTGCCAGCAGCTTGCCCGGCAGTAGAGTCTACGAGCAGTACTTC.

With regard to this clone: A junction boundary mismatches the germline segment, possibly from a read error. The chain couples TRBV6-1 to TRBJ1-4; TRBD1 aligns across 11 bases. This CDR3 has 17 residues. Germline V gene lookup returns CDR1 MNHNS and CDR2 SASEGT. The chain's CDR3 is CASSEGQGAAGSEKLFF. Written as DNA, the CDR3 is TGTGCCAGCAGCGAAGGACAGGGGGCGGCGGGTAGTGAAAAACTGTTTTTT.

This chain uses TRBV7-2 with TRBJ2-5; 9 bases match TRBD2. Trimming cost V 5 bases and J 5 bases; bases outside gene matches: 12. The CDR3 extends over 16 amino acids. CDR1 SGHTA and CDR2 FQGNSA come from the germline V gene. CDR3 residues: CASSLYFSGSGETQYF. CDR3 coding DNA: TGTGCCAGCAGCCTCTATTTTAGCGGGAGCGGCGAGACCCAGTACTTC.

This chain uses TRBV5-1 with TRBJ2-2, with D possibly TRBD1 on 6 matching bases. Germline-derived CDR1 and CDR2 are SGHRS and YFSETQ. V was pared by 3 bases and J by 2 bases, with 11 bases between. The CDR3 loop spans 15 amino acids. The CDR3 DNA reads TGCGCCAGCAGCTCCGGGACACCTAACACCGGGGAGCTGTTTTTT. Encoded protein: CASSSGTPNTGELFF.

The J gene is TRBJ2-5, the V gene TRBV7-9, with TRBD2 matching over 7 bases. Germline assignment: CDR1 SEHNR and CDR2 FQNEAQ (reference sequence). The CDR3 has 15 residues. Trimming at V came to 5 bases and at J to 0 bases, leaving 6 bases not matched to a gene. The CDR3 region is CASSPSGTNQETQYF. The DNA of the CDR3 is TGTGCCAGCAGCCCATCCGGGACTAACCAAGAGACCCAGTACTTC.

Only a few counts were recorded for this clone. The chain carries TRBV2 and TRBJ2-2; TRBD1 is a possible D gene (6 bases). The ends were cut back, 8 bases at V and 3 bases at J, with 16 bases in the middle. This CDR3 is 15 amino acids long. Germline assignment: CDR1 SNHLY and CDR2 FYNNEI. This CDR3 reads CASGKGTLDTGELFF. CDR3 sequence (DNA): TGTGCCAGCGGGAAGGGGACACTGGACACCGGGGAGCTGTTTTTT.

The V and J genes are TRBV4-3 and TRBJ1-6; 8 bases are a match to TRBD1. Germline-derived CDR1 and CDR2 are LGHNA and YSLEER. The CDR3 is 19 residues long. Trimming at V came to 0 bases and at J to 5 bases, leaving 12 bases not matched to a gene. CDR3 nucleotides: TGCGCCAGCAGCCAAGAATTTTTCGGGCAGGGGGCTGATAATTCACCCCTCCACTTT. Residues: CASSQEFFGQGADNSPLHF.

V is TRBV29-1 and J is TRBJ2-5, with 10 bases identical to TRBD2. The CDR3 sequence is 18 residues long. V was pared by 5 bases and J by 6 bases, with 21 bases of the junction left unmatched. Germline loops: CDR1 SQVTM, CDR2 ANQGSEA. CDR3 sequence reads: CSVYPSSVAGGGGKTQYF. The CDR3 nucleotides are TGCAGCGTTTATCCCTCGTCGGTAGCGGGGGGCGGCGGTAAGACCCAGTACTTC. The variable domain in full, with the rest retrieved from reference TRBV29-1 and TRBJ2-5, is SAVISQKPSRDICQRGTSLTIQCQVDSQVTMMFWYRQQPGQSLTLIATANQGSEATYESGFVIDKFPISRPNLTFSTLTVSNMSPEDSSIYLCSVYPSSVAGGGGKTQYFGPGTRLLVL.

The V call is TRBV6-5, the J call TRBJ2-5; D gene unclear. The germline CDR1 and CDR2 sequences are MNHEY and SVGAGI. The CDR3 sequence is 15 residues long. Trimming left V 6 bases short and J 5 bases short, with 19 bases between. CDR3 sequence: CASRDRLGGWETQYF. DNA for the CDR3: TGTGCCAGCAGGGATAGGCTAGGTGGTTGGGAGACCCAGTACTTC.

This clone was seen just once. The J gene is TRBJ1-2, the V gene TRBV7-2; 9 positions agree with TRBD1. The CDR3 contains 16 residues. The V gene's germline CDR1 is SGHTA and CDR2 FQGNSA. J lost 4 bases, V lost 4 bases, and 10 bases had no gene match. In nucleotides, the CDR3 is TGTGCCAGCAGCTCCATGCCGGGACAGGGATCCTATGGCTACACCTTC. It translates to CASSSMPGQGSYGYTF.